The rows below give T cell receptor beta chains drawn from one sample of a study of cytomegalovirus exposure and HLA in healthy donors. Method: immunoSEQ multiplex PCR; TCRdb's copy keeps in-frame clones and lacks some. The sample gives under 140,000 clones, 70% to 85% of which show up once; 6.2% is in the top ten. Sequenced material: PBMCs. These TCRs come from a man aged 25 to 45 in good health and CMV-seropositive. Both conserved end residues are part of each CDR3. Fields, in order: CDR3 protein, J gene, V gene.

cdr3_aa: CASSLGDTYQETQYF; j_call: TRBJ2-5; v_call: TRBV5-8
cdr3_aa: CASSTPGQGYGYTF; j_call: TRBJ1-2; v_call: TRBV2
cdr3_aa: CASSDRTGGLPDTQYF; j_call: TRBJ2-3; v_call: TRBV5-6
cdr3_aa: CASSLQVNEQFF; j_call: TRBJ2-1; v_call: TRBV28
cdr3_aa: CASSPPGQSNTGELFF; j_call: TRBJ2-2; v_call: TRBV18
cdr3_aa: CASSLTGAANEQFF; j_call: TRBJ2-1; v_call: TRBV7-6
cdr3_aa: CASSTRGQLYEQYF; j_call: TRBJ2-7; v_call: TRBV2
cdr3_aa: CSSSLGTSIYEQYF; j_call: TRBJ2-7; v_call: TRBV7-9
cdr3_aa: CASSPSWGTGATNYGYTF; j_call: TRBJ1-2; v_call: TRBV4-3
cdr3_aa: CATSIIQKINTGELFF; j_call: TRBJ2-2; v_call: TRBV15
cdr3_aa: CSVAGQSVYEQYF; j_call: TRBJ2-7; v_call: TRBV29-1
cdr3_aa: CASSLVGTGSYTF; j_call: TRBJ1-2; v_call: TRBV5-6
cdr3_aa: CAILGGTVDGYTF; j_call: TRBJ1-2; v_call: TRBV2
cdr3_aa: CASSRESGGYDNEQFF; j_call: TRBJ2-1; v_call: TRBV6-6
cdr3_aa: CASSLEARVSNQPQHF; j_call: TRBJ1-5; v_call: TRBV7-2
cdr3_aa: CASSLSGTSGGHSPDTQYF; j_call: TRBJ2-3; v_call: TRBV7-3
cdr3_aa: CASGPGAVSTDTQYF; j_call: TRBJ2-3; v_call: TRBV7-3
cdr3_aa: CASSQERRNRILSSYNSPLHF; j_call: TRBJ1-6; v_call: TRBV23-1
cdr3_aa: CASSDSRLDSQKSPLCSNQPQHF; j_call: TRBJ1-5; v_call: TRBV6-4
cdr3_aa: CASSPTSGGAVKTQYF; j_call: TRBJ2-5; v_call: TRBV7-2
cdr3_aa: CASTLAANTEAFF; j_call: TRBJ1-1; v_call: TRBV19
cdr3_aa: CASSDSTNEKLFF; j_call: TRBJ1-4; v_call: TRBV6-1
cdr3_aa: CASSSRLAASYEQYF; j_call: TRBJ2-7; v_call: TRBV7-6
cdr3_aa: CASSPTGAGVNIQYF; j_call: TRBJ2-4; v_call: TRBV7-2
cdr3_aa: CASSQDLDRGRELFF; j_call: TRBJ1-4; v_call: TRBV4-1
cdr3_aa: CATSRENPGSQGEKLFF; j_call: TRBJ1-4; v_call: TRBV15
cdr3_aa: CATSRGLGYGYTF; j_call: TRBJ1-2; v_call: TRBV15
cdr3_aa: CASIFDRGYYGYTF; j_call: TRBJ1-2; v_call: TRBV6-1
cdr3_aa: CASSLEVAAETQYF; j_call: TRBJ2-5; v_call: TRBV7-2
cdr3_aa: CASSLDRGTGRATNEKLFF; j_call: TRBJ1-4; v_call: TRBV5-4
cdr3_aa: CASTLDRNTGELFF; j_call: TRBJ2-2; v_call: TRBV6-5
cdr3_aa: CASIRGTGELFF; j_call: TRBJ2-2; v_call: TRBV7-9
cdr3_aa: CASSPEGGALYGYTF; j_call: TRBJ1-2; v_call: TRBV9
cdr3_aa: CASSFGQGGQPQHF; j_call: TRBJ1-5; v_call: TRBV5-6
cdr3_aa: CASSLLGVDYGYTF; j_call: TRBJ1-2; v_call: TRBV27
cdr3_aa: CASSPRLGGAVNEQFF; j_call: TRBJ2-1; v_call: TRBV5-6
cdr3_aa: CASSQAPGDSYTF; j_call: TRBJ1-2; v_call: TRBV4-1
cdr3_aa: CASTQSGSEAFF; j_call: TRBJ1-1; v_call: TRBV2
cdr3_aa: CASSVGLQETQYF; j_call: TRBJ2-5; v_call: TRBV9
cdr3_aa: CAISEAGSGEQYF; j_call: TRBJ2-7; v_call: TRBV10-3
cdr3_aa: CASSLDGSSYEQYF; j_call: TRBJ2-7; v_call: TRBV27
cdr3_aa: CASGRGTVMNTEAFF; j_call: TRBJ1-1; v_call: TRBV12-5
cdr3_aa: CAWSLNRGSEAFF; j_call: TRBJ1-1; v_call: TRBV30
cdr3_aa: CASSQNYGRGSYEQYF; j_call: TRBJ2-7; v_call: TRBV14
cdr3_aa: CASSVASPPTYNEQFF; j_call: TRBJ2-1; v_call: TRBV9
cdr3_aa: CSVGDRGGEKLFF; j_call: TRBJ1-4; v_call: TRBV29-1
cdr3_aa: CASSLGMRGMGTQYF; j_call: TRBJ2-3; v_call: TRBV7-6
cdr3_aa: CASSLSSNEQFF; j_call: TRBJ2-1; v_call: TRBV7-6
cdr3_aa: CASSPPIAGLRTDTQYF; j_call: TRBJ2-3; v_call: TRBV7-3
cdr3_aa: CASSERFDYGYTF; j_call: TRBJ1-2; v_call: TRBV2
cdr3_aa: CASSLTDYNSPLHF; j_call: TRBJ1-6; v_call: TRBV7-9
cdr3_aa: CASSPDLANTEAFF; j_call: TRBJ1-1; v_call: TRBV7-9
cdr3_aa: CAWSRGADYGYTF; j_call: TRBJ1-2; v_call: TRBV30
cdr3_aa: CASSDLTDGYTF; j_call: TRBJ1-2; v_call: TRBV9
cdr3_aa: CASSLAAVGELFF; j_call: TRBJ2-2; v_call: TRBV7-2
cdr3_aa: CASTITSGGPNGELFF; j_call: TRBJ2-2; v_call: TRBV25-1
cdr3_aa: CASSLSAQGYEQYF; j_call: TRBJ2-7; v_call: TRBV5-4